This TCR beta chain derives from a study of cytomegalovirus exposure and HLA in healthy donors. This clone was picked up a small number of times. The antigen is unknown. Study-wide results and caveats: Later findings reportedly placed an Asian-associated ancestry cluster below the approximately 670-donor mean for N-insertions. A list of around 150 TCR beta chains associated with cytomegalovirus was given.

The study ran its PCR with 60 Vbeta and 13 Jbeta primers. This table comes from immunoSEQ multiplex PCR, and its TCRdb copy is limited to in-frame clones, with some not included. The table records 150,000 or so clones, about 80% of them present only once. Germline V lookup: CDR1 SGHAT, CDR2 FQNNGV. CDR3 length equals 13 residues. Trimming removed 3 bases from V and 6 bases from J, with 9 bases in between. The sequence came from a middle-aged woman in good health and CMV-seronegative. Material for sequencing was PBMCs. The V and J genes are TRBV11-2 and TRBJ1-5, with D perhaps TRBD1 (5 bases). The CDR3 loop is CASSLGGGQPQHF. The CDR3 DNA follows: TGTGCCAGCAGCTTGGGGGGAGGTCAGCCCCAGCATTTT.